This TCR beta chain is from a study of blood T cell repertoires in COVID-19. Study at large: Researchers got acute and convalescent COVID-19 samples from the United States, Italy and Spain. PBMCs, B-cell-depleted T cells, or T cells provided the cDNA or gDNA that made up the material.

The table lists this clone with a count of one. The CDR3 runs to 16 residues. J was trimmed by 5 bases and V by 6 bases; bases with no gene match: 9. Germline loops: CDR1 LNHDA, CDR2 SQIVND (reference sequence). In the source study's methods: Estimation of nucleated cell counts relied on the amplification of reference gene primers. TCRdb keeps only in-frame clones here, not all; method: immunoSEQ multiplex PCR. V, J and clone size reflect that table, while D and trimming were determined from the DNA. The sample contains about 94,000 clones, around 67% of which appear only once. Seattle patients were enrolled during active infection and followed longitudinally.

Input material: peripheral blood. V and J are TRBV19 and TRBJ2-2, with 10 positions matching TRBD2. The TCR was taken from a man between 65 and 85 years old with COVID-19, enrolled during active disease. This chain's CDR3 is CASSPFSGRLTGELFF. The CDR3 nucleotides are TGTGCCAGTAGCCCCTTTAGCGGGAGGCTAACCGGGGAGCTGTTTTTT. The full variable domain, its missing parts supplied by reference TRBV19 and TRBJ2-2, is DGGITQSPKYLFRKEGQNVTLSCEQNLNHDAMYWYRQDPGQGLRLIYYSQIVNDFQKGDIAEGYSVSREKKESFPLTVTSAQKNPTAFYLCASSPFSGRLTGELFFGEGSRLTVL.